Listed here are 27 T cell receptor beta chains from one sample, sequenced in a study of shared clonotypes between healthy human individuals. Assay used: immunoSEQ multiplex PCR; TCRdb lists only in-frame clones, some missing. In the table there are millions of clones, approximately 92% of which are singletons. Sequenced sample: naive CD4+ T cells sorted from blood. Regarding subset: CD45RA+ positively selected. Every receptor here comes from a man younger than 35 in good health.

The chain carries TRBV7-2 and TRBJ1-3; no firm D call. This CDR3 is 17 amino acids long. Germline V CDR1 and CDR2: SGHTA, FQGNSA. Trimming stripped 5 bases from V and 0 bases from J, with 17 bases between. The CDR3 DNA reads as TGTGCCAGCAGCCCTAGAGAGCGCGGACGCTCTGGAAACACCATATATTTT. It translates to CASSPRERGRSGNTIYF.

The chain is built from TRBV6-6 and TRBJ1-2, with D possibly being TRBD1 (6 bases). Trimming removed 7 bases from V and 5 bases from J, with 20 bases in between. From germline, CDR1 is MNHNY and CDR2 SVGAGI (reference sequence). This CDR3 has 15 amino acids. The CDR3: CASNSAQGFEYGYTF. In DNA, the CDR3 is TGTGCCAGCAATTCCGCCCAGGGGTTCGAGTATGGCTACACCTTC.

The chain is built from TRBV27 and TRBJ1-1; D gene uncertain. V was shortened by 5 bases and J by 0 bases, with 10 bases between the two germline ends. Germline assignment: CDR1 MNHEY and CDR2 SMNVEV (reference sequence). The CDR3 covers 14 residues. CDR3 protein: CASSDLQLNTEAFF. CDR3 DNA: TGTGCCAGCAGTGACTTACAGCTGAACACTGAAGCTTTCTTT.

This clone appeared a single time. This chain joins TRBV19 and TRBJ1-2, with D perhaps TRBD1 (5 bases). Germline lookup yields CDR1 LNHDA and CDR2 SQIVND (reference sequence). V shed 7 bases and J shed 4 bases, with 16 bases lying between them. The CDR3 loop spans 14 amino acids. This CDR3 is CASTFPGAPYGYTF. For the CDR3, the DNA is TGTGCCAGTACGTTCCCCGGGGCTCCCTATGGCTACACCTTC.

The count of this clone is one. This CDR3 is also generated by other DNA sequences in the sample. J is TRBJ2-5 and V is TRBV29-1; D is ambiguous. Trimming removed 6 bases at V and 0 bases at J, with 11 bases between. Germline-derived CDR1 and CDR2 are SQVTM and ANQGSEA. The CDR3 runs 13 residues. As DNA, the CDR3 is TGCAGCGTGGCCCTCATGTACCAAGAGACCCAGTACTTC. Its translation is CSVALMYQETQYF.

The rearrangement joins TRBV18 to TRBJ2-3; D remains unclear. Looked up from germline, CDR1 is KGHSH and CDR2 is LQKENI. The V end lost 0 bases, the J end lost 5 bases, and 6 bases lay between the germline ends. This CDR3 region has 13 residues. The CDR3 reads CASSPPTLDTQYF. The CDR3 DNA reads as TGTGCCAGCTCACCACCGACACTAGATACGCAGTATTTT. Combining the CDR3 with reference TRBV18 and TRBJ2-3 gives the whole variable domain NAGVMQNPRHLVRRRGQEARLRCSPMKGHSHVYWYRQLPEEGLKFMVYLQKENIIDESGMPKERFSAEFPKEGPSILRIQQVVRGDSAAYFCASSPPTLDTQYFGPGTRLTVL.

The genes are TRBV18 and TRBJ2-1; D is unclear. Germline V gene lookup returns CDR1 KGHSH and CDR2 LQKENI. This CDR3 spans 16 amino acids. V was cut by 3 bases and J by 1 base, with 13 bases left in between. CDR3 region: CASSPLERLSYNEQFF. The DNA for the CDR3 is TGTGCCAGCTCACCCCTAGAGCGCCTTTCCTACAATGAGCAGTTCTTC. The whole variable domain, remainder taken from reference TRBV18 and TRBJ2-1, is NAGVMQNPRHLVRRRGQEARLRCSPMKGHSHVYWYRQLPEEGLKFMVYLQKENIIDESGMPKERFSAEFPKEGPSILRIQQVVRGDSAAYFCASSPLERLSYNEQFFGPGTRLTVL.

The CDR3 protein is CASSLMGAENEKLFF. Here the CDR3 DNA reads TGCGCCAGCAGCCTCATGGGCGCGGAAAATGAAAAACTGTTTTTT. V usage is TRBV5-1 and J usage is TRBJ1-4; D gene ambiguous. The germline V gene has CDR1 SGHRS and CDR2 YFSETQ. The CDR3 spans 15 residues. Between the trimmed V and J ends, which lost 4 bases and 5 bases, there was a span of 15 bases.

The chain uses TRBV5-5 and TRBJ1-1; no clear D gene. The CDR3 sequence is 15 residues long. The V gene lost 0 bases and the J gene lost 2 bases, with 11 bases spanning the gap. Germline CDR1 SGHKS, CDR2 YYEKEE (reference sequence). The CDR3 loop reads CASSLESRDNTEAFF. The CDR3 nucleotides read TGTGCCAGCAGCTTGGAGTCCAGAGACAACACTGAAGCTTTCTTT.

This clone was counted a single time. The rearrangement uses TRBV18 and TRBJ2-7, with 10 nucleotides matching TRBD1. The CDR3 totals 14 residues. V dropped 6 bases and J dropped 4; count of bases not matched to a gene: 6. Germline V gene data show CDR1 as KGHSH and CDR2 as LQKENI. This chain's CDR3 is CASSPDRGDYEQYF. CDR3 in DNA: TGTGCCAGCTCCCCGGACAGGGGGGATTACGAGCAGTACTTC. The full variable domain, in which reference TRBV18 and TRBJ2-7 provide the parts outside the CDR3, is NAGVMQNPRHLVRRRGQEARLRCSPMKGHSHVYWYRQLPEEGLKFMVYLQKENIIDESGMPKERFSAEFPKEGPSILRIQQVVRGDSAAYFCASSPDRGDYEQYFGPGTRLTVT.

The rearrangement uses TRBV13 and TRBJ2-2; 16 bases line up with TRBD2. V lost 5 bases to trimming and J lost 5 bases; unmatched junction nucleotides: 5. The CDR3 totals 17 residues. CDR1 is PRHDT and CDR2 is FYEKMQ in the germline V gene (reference sequence). CDR3 loop: CASSLRGLAGGTGELFF. The CDR3 DNA is TGTGCCAGCAGCCTACGGGGACTAGCGGGAGGGACCGGGGAGCTGTTTTTT. The complete variable domain, with remaining parts taken from reference TRBV13 and TRBJ2-2, reads AAGVIQSPRHLIKEKRETATLKCYPIPRHDTVYWYQQGPGQDPQFLISFYEKMQSDKGSIPDRFSAQQFSDYHSELNMSSLELGDSALYFCASSLRGLAGGTGELFFGEGSRLTVL.

The rearrangement joins TRBV6-5 to TRBJ1-1; D is undetermined. Germline assignment: CDR1 MNHEY and CDR2 SVGAGI. The CDR3 covers 14 residues. Between the trimmed V and J ends, which lost 2 bases and 7 bases, there was a span of 14 bases. The chain's CDR3 is CASSYDTAGFEAFF. DNA of the CDR3: TGTGCCAGCAGTTACGATACTGCGGGATTTGAAGCTTTCTTT.

CDR3 DNA sequence: TGTGCCAGCAGCTTGAACAGGGTGAGGGATACGCAGTATTTT. This gives the protein CASSLNRVRDTQYF. This sequence joins TRBV11-2 and TRBJ2-3; tentatively, D is TRBD1 (6 bases). CDR1 is SGHAT and CDR2 is FQNNGV in the germline V gene. The V and J ends lost 3 bases and 6 bases respectively, with 13 bases between them. The CDR3 has 14 amino acids.

The chain recombines TRBV10-2 with TRBJ2-3; the match to TRBD2 covers 9 bases. The junction had 6 bases not matched to a gene; V was cut back by 4 bases and J by 4 bases. Germline values: CDR1 WSHSY, CDR2 SAAADI. The CDR3 runs 15 residues. The CDR3 nucleotides are TGCGCCAGCAGTGCTCCCCTAGCGGGACCAGATACGCAGTATTTT. It is translated as CASSAPLAGPDTQYF.

V usage is TRBV6-1 and J usage is TRBJ1-2, with D unclear. This CDR3 is 13 amino acids long. The germline V gene has CDR1 MNHNS and CDR2 SASEGT. Trimming shortened V by 6 bases and J by 9 bases, and 17 bases separated the two germline ends. CDR3 in DNA: TGTGCCAGCAGCGCCGGGCAGGTCGAGAGCTACACCTTC. It codes for CASSAGQVESYTF.

This chain uses TRBV15 with TRBJ2-3; 8 bases map to TRBD2. Germline CDR1 reads LNHNV; CDR2 reads YYDKDF (reference sequence). The CDR3 covers 15 residues. Losses at the gene ends were 2 bases for V and 2 bases for J; bases not matched to a gene: 3. CDR3 coding DNA: TGTGCCACCAGCAGACCACTAGCGGACACAGATACGCAGTATTTT. This translates into CATSRPLADTDTQYF.

The chain is built from TRBV11-2 and TRBJ1-1; D may be TRBD1 (6 bases). Trimming pared 2 bases from V and 7 bases from J, leaving 20 bases between. The CDR3 contains 16 residues. Per the germline V gene, CDR1 is SGHAT and CDR2 is FQNNGV. CDR3 region: CASSLHTGATQVEAFF. As DNA, the CDR3 is TGTGCCAGCAGCTTACATACGGGGGCGACGCAGGTTGAAGCTTTCTTT.

The chain couples TRBV7-2 to TRBJ1-1; weak D call: TRBD1 (6 bases). Trimming cost V 1 base and J 0 bases, with 12 bases left between them. CDR1 is SGHTA, CDR2 FQGNSA, per germline. The CDR3 has 16 amino acids. The CDR3 spells CASSLVQGMVNTEAFF. CDR3 DNA sequence: TGTGCCAGCAGCTTAGTTCAGGGGATGGTGAACACTGAAGCTTTCTTT.

The V and J genes are TRBV7-2 and TRBJ2-5; possibly TRBD2 for D (6 bases). This CDR3 is built from 15 residues. CDR1 is SGHTA, CDR2 FQGNSA, per germline. V was shortened by 0 bases and J by 3 bases, with 11 bases between the two germline ends. The CDR3 is CASSLALEREETQYF. DNA for the CDR3: TGTGCCAGCAGCTTAGCGCTCGAGCGGGAAGAGACCCAGTACTTC.

This chain connects TRBV4-2 to TRBJ2-3; D ambiguous. V was clipped by 0 bases and J by 4 bases, with 11 bases between them. Germline values: CDR1 LGHNA, CDR2 YNFKEQ. The CDR3 runs to 15 residues. The CDR3: CASSQDLGRPDTQYF. For the CDR3, the DNA is TGTGCCAGCAGCCAAGATCTAGGCCGGCCAGATACGCAGTATTTT.

The V call is TRBV2, the J call TRBJ2-5, with 12 bases aligning to TRBD2. This CDR3 has 14 residues. Trimming took 9 bases from V and 5 from J; bases not matched to a gene: 7. Germline CDR1 and CDR2: SNHLY and FYNNEI. The CDR3 spells CASGLAGLQETQYF. The CDR3 bases are TGTGCCAGTGGACTAGCGGGACTCCAGGAGACCCAGTACTTC.

A note on this clone: Distinct nucleotide sequences in the sample also encode this CDR3. The rearrangement joins TRBV9 to TRBJ2-1, with D tentatively TRBD1 (5 bases). Trimming took off 0 bases at V and 0 bases at J, with 10 bases between the two ends. Per the germline V gene, CDR1 is SGDLS and CDR2 is YYNGEE. The CDR3 spans 16 residues. DNA of the CDR3: TGTGCCAGCAGCGTAGGACAGTCGAGCTCCTACAATGAGCAGTTCTTC. Translation: CASSVGQSSSYNEQFF.

This chain links TRBV25-1 with TRBJ1-2, with 7 bases that match TRBD1. The CDR3 loop spans 14 amino acids. The V gene end was trimmed by 7 bases and the J gene end by 0 bases; junction bases not matched to a gene: 5. Per the germline V gene, CDR1 is MGHDK and CDR2 is SYGVNS. The chain's CDR3 is CASIAGGTNYGYTF. The CDR3 nucleotides read TGTGCCAGCATCGCAGGGGGAACTAACTATGGCTACACCTTC.

The rearrangement uses TRBV5-6 and TRBJ2-5; 9 positions agree with TRBD1. The CDR3 totals 14 residues. Trimming cost V 2 bases and J 4 bases; bases outside gene matches: 3. Germline V gene data show CDR1 as SGHDT and CDR2 as YYEEEE. CDR3 DNA sequence: TGTGCCAGCAGCTTACCGGACAGGGGAGAGACCCAGTACTTC. This codes for CASSLPDRGETQYF.

This clone has a handful of counts. V and J are TRBV30 and TRBJ1-4, with no clear D. Looked up from germline, CDR1 is GTSNPN and CDR2 is SVGIG (reference sequence). This CDR3 has 14 amino acids. The V end was cut by 1 base, the J end by 1 base, with 7 bases between. CDR3 sequence (DNA): TGTGCCTGGAGTGGCGGGCAAACTAATGAAAAACTGTTTTTT. Protein: CAWSGGQTNEKLFF. Based on the CDR3 plus reference TRBV30 and TRBJ1-4, the full variable domain is SQTIHQWPATLVQPVGSPLSLECTVEGTSNPNLYWYRQAAGRGLQLLFYSVGIGQISSEVPQNLSASRPQDRQFILSSKKLLLSDSGFYLCAWSGGQTNEKLFFGSGTQLSVL.

The CDR3 DNA is TGTGCCAGCAGCTTGCAGGGGTTAGCTTTCTTT. Its translation: CASSLQGLAFF. The V call is TRBV5-4, the J call TRBJ1-1; a weak D match, TRBD1 (6 bases). There are 11 residues in the CDR3. Trimming shortened V by 1 base and J by 10 bases, and 8 bases separated the two germline ends. Germline lookup yields CDR1 SGHNT and CDR2 YYREEE (reference sequence).

The chain recombines TRBV6-5 with TRBJ2-3; TRBD1 aligns across 11 bases. CDR1 is MNHEY, CDR2 SVGAGI, per germline. Losses at the gene ends were 6 bases for V and 4 bases for J; bases not matched to a gene: 6. This CDR3 comprises 15 residues. In DNA, the CDR3 is TGTGCCAGCAGCAGAGGACAGGGGGCCTCAGATACGCAGTATTTT. Protein sequence: CASSRGQGASDTQYF.